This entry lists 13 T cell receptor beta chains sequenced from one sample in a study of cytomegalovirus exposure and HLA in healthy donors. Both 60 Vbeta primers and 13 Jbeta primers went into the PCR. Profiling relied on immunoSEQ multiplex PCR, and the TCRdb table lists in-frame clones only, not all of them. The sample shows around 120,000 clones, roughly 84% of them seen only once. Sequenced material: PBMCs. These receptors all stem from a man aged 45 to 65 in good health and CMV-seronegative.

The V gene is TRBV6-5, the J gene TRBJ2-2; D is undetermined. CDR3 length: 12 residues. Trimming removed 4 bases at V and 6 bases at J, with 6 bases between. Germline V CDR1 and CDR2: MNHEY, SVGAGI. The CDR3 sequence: CASSLLPGELFF. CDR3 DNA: TGTGCCAGCAGTTTACTTCCCGGGGAGCTGTTTTTT.

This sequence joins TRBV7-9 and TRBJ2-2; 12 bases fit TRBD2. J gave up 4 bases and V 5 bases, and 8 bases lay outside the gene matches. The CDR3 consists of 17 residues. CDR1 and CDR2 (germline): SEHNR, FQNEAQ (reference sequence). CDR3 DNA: TGTGCCAGCAGCGGTAACCTGACTAGCGGGGGCACCGGGGAGCTGTTTTTT. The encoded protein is CASSGNLTSGGTGELFF.

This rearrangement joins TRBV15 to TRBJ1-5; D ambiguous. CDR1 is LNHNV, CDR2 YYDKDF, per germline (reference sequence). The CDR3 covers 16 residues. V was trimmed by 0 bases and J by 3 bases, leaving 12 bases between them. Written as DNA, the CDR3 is TGTGCCACCAGCAGAGATCACGGGGTCCTCAATCAGCCCCAGCATTTT. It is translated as CATSRDHGVLNQPQHF.

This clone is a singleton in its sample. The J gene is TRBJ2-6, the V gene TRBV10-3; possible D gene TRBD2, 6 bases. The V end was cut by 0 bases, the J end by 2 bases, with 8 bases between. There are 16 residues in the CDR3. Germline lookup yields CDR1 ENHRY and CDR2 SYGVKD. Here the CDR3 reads CAISESGGTGANVLTF. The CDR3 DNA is TGTGCCATCAGTGAGTCTGGGGGGACTGGGGCCAACGTCCTGACTTTC.

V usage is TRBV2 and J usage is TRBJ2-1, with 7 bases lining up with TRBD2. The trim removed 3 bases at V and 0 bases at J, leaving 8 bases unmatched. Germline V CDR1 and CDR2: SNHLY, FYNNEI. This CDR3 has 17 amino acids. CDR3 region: CASSEYGGGSSYNEQFF. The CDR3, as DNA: TGTGCCAGCAGTGAGTACGGCGGGGGAAGCTCCTACAATGAGCAGTTCTTC.

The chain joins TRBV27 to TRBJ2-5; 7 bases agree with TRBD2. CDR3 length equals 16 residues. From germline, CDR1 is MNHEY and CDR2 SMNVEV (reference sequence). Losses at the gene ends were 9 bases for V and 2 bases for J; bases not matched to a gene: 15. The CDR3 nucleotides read TGTGCCAGTTGGTGGTCCGGGGGGAGCGGGCAAGAGACCCAGTACTTC. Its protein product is CASWWSGGSGQETQYF.

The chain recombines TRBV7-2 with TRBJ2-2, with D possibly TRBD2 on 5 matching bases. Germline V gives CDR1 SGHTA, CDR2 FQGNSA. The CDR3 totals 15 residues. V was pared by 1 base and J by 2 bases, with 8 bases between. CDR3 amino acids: CASSLGLTNTGELFF. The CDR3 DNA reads TGTGCCAGCAGCTTAGGACTAACCAACACCGGGGAGCTGTTTTTT.

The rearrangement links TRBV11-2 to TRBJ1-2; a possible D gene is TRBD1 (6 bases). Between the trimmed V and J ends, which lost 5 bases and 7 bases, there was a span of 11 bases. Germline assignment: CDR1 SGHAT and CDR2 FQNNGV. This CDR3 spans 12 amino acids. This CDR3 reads CASSMDRSGYTF. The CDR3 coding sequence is TGTGCCAGCAGCATGGACAGATCTGGCTACACCTTC.

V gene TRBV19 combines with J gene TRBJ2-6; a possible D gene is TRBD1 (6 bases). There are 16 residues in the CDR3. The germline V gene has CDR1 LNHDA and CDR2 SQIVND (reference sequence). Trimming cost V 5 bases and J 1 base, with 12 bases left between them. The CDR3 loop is CASSAGGRSGANVLTF. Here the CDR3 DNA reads TGTGCCAGTAGTGCTGGGGGCAGGTCTGGGGCCAACGTCCTGACTTTC.

CDR3: CASSEADRVNQPQHF. The DNA of the CDR3 is TGTGCCAGCAGTGAGGCAGACAGGGTCAATCAGCCCCAGCATTTT. This sequence joins TRBV6-1 and TRBJ1-5; TRBD1 matches 7 bases. This CDR3 comprises 15 residues. With V trimmed by 3 bases and J by 3 bases, 5 bases remained unmatched. CDR1 is MNHNS, CDR2 SASEGT, per germline.

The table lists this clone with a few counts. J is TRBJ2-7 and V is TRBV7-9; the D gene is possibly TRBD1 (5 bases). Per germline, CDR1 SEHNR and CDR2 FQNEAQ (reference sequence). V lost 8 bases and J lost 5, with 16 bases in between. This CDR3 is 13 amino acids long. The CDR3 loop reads CASWGRVSDEQYF. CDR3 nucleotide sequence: TGTGCCAGCTGGGGCAGGGTATCCGACGAGCAGTACTTC. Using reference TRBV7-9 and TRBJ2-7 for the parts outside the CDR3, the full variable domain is DTGVSQNPRHKITKRGQNVTFRCDPISEHNRLYWYRQTLGQGPEFLTYFQNEAQLEKSRLLSDRFSAERPKGSFSTLEIQRTEQGDSAMYLCASWGRVSDEQYFGPGTRLTVT.

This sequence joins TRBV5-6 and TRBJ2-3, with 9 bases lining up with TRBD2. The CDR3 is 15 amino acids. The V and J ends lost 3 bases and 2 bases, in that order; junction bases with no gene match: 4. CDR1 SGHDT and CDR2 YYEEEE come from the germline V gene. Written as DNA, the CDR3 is TGTGCCAGCAGCTCGGGACTAGCTACCACAGATACGCAGTATTTT. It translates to CASSSGLATTDTQYF.

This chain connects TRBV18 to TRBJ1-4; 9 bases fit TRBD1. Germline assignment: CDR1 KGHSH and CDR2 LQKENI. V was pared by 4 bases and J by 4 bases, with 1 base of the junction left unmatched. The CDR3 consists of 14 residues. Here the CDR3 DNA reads TGTGCCAGCTCACGGGGACAGGGTAATGAAAAACTGTTTTTT. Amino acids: CASSRGQGNEKLFF.